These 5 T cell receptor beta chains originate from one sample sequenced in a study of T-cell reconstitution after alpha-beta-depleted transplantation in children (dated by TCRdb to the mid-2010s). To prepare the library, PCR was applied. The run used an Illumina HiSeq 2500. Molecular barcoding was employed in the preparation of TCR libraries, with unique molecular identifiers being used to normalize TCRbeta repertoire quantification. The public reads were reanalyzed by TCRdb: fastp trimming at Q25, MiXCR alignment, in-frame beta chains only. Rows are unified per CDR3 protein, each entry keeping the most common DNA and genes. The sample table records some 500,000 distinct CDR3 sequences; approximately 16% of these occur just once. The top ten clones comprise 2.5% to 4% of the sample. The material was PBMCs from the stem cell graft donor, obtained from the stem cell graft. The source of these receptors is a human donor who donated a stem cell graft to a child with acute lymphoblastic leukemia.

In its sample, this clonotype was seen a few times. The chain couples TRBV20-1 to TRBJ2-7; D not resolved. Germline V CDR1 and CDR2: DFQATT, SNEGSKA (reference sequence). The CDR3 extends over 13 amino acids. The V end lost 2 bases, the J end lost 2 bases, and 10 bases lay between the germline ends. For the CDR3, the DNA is TGCAGTGCTAGAACTACAGAAGCCTACGAGCAGTACTTC. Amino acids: CSARTTEAYEQYF.

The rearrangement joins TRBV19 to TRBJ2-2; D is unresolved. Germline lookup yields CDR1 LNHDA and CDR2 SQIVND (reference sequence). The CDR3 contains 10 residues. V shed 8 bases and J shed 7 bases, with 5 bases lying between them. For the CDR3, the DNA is TGTGCCAGTTGGCACGGGGAGCTGTTTTTT. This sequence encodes CASWHGELFF.

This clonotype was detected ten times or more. Written as DNA, the CDR3 is TGTGCCACCAGCAGTGCGGGACTGCTCACCTCCTACGAGCAGTACTTC. Protein: CATSSAGLLTSYEQYF. The rearrangement joins TRBV15 to TRBJ2-7; tentative D call: TRBD2 (6 bases). The V gene lost 3 bases and the J gene lost 0 bases, with 15 bases spanning the gap. The length of the CDR3 is 16 residues. Looked up from germline, CDR1 is LNHNV and CDR2 is YYDKDF (reference sequence).

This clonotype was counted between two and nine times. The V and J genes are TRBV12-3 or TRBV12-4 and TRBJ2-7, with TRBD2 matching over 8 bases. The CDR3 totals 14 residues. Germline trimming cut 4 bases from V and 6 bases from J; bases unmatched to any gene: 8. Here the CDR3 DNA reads TGTGCCAGCAGTTCTCAAGCGGGAGCCGTCGAGCAGTACTTC. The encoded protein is CASSSQAGAVEQYF.

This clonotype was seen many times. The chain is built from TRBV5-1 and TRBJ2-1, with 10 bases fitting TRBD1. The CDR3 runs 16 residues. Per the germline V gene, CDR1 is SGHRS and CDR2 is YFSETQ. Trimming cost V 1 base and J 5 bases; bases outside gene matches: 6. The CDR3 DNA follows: TGCGCCAGCAGCTTGAGATCCGGGACAGGGGACAATGAGCAGTTCTTC. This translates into CASSLRSGTGDNEQFF.